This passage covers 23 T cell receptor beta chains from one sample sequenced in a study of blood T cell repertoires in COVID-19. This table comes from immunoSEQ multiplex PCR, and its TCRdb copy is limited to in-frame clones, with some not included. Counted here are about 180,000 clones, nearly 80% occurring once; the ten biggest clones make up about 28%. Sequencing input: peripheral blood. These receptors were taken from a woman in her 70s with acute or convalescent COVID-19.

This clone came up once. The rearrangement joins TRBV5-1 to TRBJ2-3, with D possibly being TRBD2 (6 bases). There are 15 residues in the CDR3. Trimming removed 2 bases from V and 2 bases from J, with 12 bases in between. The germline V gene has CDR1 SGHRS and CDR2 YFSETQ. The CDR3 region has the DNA TGCGCCAGCAGCTTACGGGAGCCTACCACAGATACGCAGTATTTT. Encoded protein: CASSLREPTTDTQYF. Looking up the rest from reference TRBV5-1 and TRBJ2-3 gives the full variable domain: KAGVTQTPRYLIKTRGQQVTLSCSPISGHRSVSWYQQTPGQGLQFLFEYFSETQRNKGNFPGRFSGRQFSNSRSEMNVSTLELGDSALYLCASSLREPTTDTQYFGPGTRLTVL.

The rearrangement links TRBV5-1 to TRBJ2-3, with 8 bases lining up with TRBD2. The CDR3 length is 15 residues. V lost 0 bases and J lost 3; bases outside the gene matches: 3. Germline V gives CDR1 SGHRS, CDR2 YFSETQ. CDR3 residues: CASSLALAETDTQYF. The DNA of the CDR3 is TGCGCCAGCAGCTTGGCACTAGCGGAGACAGATACGCAGTATTTT.

CDR3 sequence (DNA): TGTGCCAGCACTGGTCTAGGCTTCACAGATACGCAGTATTTT. Translating gives CASTGLGFTDTQYF. The chain combines TRBV2 with TRBJ2-3; D is ambiguous. This CDR3 spans 14 amino acids. Germline V gene lookup returns CDR1 SNHLY and CDR2 FYNNEI. Trimming removed 7 bases from V and 2 bases from J, with 13 bases in between.

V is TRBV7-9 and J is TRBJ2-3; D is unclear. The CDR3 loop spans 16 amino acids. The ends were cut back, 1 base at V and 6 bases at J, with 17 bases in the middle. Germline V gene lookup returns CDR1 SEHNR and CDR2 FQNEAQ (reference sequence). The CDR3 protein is CASSLVLGSGVDTQYF. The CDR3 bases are TGTGCCAGCAGCTTAGTTCTCGGCAGTGGAGTTGATACGCAGTATTTT.

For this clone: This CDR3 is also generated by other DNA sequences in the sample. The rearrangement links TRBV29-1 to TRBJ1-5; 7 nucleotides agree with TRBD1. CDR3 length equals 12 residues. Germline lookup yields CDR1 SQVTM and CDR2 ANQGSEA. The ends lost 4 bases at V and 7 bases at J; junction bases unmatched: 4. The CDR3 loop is CSVGQGGQPQHF. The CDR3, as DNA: TGCAGCGTTGGACAGGGCGGCCAGCCCCAGCATTTT.

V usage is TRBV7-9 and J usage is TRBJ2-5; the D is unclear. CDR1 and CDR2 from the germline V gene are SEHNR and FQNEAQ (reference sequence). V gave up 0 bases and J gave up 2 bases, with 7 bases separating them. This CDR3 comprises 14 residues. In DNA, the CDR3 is TGTGCCAGCAGCTTAGCACAGATGCAAGAGACCCAGTACTTC. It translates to CASSLAQMQETQYF. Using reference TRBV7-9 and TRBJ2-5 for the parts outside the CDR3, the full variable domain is DTGVSQNPRHKITKRGQNVTFRCDPISEHNRLYWYRQTLGQGPEFLTYFQNEAQLEKSRLLSDRFSAERPKGSFSTLEIQRTEQGDSAMYLCASSLAQMQETQYFGPGTRLLVL.

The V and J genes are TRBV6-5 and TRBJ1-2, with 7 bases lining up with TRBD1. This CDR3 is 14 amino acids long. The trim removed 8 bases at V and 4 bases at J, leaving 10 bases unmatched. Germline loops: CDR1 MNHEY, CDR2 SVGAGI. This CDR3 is CASLREGAGYGYTF. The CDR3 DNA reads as TGTGCCAGCTTAAGAGAGGGGGCGGGCTATGGCTACACCTTC.

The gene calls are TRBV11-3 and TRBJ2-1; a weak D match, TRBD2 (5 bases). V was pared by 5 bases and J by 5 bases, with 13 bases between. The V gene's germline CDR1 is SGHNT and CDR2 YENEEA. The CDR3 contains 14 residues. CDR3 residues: CASSARTSDNEQFF. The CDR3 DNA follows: TGTGCCAGCAGCGCCAGGACTTCCGACAATGAGCAGTTCTTC.

The CDR3 sequence is CASSFSGDFDSGANVLTF. The CDR3 DNA sequence: TGTGCCAGCAGTTTTTCCGGGGACTTTGACTCTGGGGCCAACGTCCTGACTTTC. The chain couples TRBV27 to TRBJ2-6, with a tentative D call TRBD2 (6 bases). CDR1 is MNHEY, CDR2 SMNVEV, per germline (reference sequence). The CDR3 is 18 residues long. Trimming removed 3 bases from V and 0 bases from J, with 15 bases in between. Looking up the rest from reference TRBV27 and TRBJ2-6 gives the full variable domain: EAQVTQNPRYLITVTGKKLTVTCSQNMNHEYMSWYRQDPGLGLRQIYYSMNVEVTDKGDVPEGYKVSRKEKRNFPLILESPSPNQTSLYFCASSFSGDFDSGANVLTFGAGSRLTVL.

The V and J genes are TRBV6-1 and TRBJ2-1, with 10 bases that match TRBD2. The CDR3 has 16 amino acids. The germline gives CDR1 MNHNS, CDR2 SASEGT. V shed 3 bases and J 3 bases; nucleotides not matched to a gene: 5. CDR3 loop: CASSDQTSGFYNEQFF. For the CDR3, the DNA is TGTGCCAGCAGTGATCAGACTAGCGGGTTCTACAATGAGCAGTTCTTC.

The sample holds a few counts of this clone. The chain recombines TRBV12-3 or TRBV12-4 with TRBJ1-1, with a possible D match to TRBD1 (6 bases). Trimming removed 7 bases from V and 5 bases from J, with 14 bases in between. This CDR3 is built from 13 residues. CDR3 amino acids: CASKYPGVTEAFF. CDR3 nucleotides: TGTGCCAGCAAATACCCAGGGGTAACTGAAGCTTTCTTT.

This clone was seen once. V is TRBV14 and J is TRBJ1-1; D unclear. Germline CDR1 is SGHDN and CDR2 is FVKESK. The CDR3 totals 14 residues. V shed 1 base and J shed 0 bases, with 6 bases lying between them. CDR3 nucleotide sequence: TGTGCCAGCAGCCAAGCCTTCCTGAACACTGAAGCTTTCTTT. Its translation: CASSQAFLNTEAFF.

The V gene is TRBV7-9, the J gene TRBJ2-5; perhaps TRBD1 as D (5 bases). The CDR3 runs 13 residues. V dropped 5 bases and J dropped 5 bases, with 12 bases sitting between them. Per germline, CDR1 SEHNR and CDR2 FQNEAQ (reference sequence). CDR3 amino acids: CASSAQGYETQYF. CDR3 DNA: TGTGCCAGCAGCGCCCAGGGATACGAGACCCAGTACTTC.

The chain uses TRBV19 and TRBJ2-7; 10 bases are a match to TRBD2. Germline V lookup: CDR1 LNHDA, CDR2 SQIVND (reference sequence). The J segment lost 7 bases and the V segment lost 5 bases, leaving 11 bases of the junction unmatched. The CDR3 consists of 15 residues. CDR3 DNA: TGTGCCAGTAGTTCCGTAGCGGGAGGTCTTGGGGAGCAGTACTTC. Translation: CASSSVAGGLGEQYF.

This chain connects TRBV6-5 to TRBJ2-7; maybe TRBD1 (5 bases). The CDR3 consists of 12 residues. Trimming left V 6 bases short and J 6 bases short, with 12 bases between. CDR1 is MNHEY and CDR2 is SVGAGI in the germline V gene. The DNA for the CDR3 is TGTGCCAGCAGGACAGTAACGTCCGAGCAGTACTTC. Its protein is CASRTVTSEQYF.

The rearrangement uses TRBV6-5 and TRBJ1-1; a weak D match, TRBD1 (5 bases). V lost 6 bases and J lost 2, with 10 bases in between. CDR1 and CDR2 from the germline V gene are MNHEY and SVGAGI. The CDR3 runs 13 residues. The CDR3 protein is CASSRQINTEAFF. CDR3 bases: TGTGCCAGCAGCCGACAGATAAACACTGAAGCTTTCTTT.

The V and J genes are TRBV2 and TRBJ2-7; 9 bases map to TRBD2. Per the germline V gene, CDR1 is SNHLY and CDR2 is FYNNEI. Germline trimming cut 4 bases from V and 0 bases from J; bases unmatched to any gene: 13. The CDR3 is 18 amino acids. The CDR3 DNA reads TGTGCCAGCAGTGGGGAAATAGGACTAGCGTACCCCTCCTACGAGCAGTACTTC. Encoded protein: CASSGEIGLAYPSYEQYF. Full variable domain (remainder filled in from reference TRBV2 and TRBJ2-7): EPEVTQTPSHQVTQMGQEVILRCVPISNHLYFYWYRQILGQKVEFLVSFYNNEISEKSEIFDDQFSVERPDGSNFTLKIRSTKLEDSAMYFCASSGEIGLAYPSYEQYFGPGTRLTVT.

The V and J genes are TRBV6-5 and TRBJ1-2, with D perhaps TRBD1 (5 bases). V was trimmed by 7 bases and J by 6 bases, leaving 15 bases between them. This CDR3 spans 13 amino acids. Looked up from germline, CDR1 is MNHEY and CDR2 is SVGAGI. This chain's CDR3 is CASTTGDGDGYTF. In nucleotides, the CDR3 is TGTGCCAGCACCACAGGAGATGGAGATGGCTACACCTTC.

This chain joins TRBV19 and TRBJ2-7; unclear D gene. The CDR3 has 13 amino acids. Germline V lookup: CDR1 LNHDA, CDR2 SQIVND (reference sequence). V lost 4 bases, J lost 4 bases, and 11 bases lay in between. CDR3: CASSRAGQYEQYF. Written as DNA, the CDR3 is TGTGCCAGTAGTAGGGCAGGCCAATACGAGCAGTACTTC.

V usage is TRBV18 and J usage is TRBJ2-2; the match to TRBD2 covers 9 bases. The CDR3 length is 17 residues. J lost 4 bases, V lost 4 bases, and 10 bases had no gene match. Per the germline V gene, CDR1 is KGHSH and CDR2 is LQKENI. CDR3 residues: CASSLRREGYSTGELFF. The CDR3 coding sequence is TGTGCCAGCTCACTGCGGCGGGAGGGCTACAGCACCGGGGAGCTGTTTTTT.

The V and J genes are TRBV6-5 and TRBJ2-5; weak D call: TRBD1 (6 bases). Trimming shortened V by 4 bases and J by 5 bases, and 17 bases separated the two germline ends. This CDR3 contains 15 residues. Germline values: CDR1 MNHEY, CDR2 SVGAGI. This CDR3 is CASSSLGGQWETQYF. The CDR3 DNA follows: TGTGCCAGCAGTTCCTTAGGCGGACAGTGGGAGACCCAGTACTTC.

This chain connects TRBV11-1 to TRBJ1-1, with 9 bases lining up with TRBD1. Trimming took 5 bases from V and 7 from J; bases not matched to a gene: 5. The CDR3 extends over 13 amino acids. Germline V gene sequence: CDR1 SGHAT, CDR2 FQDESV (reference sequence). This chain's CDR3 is CASSTPGQGEAFF. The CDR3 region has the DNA TGTGCCAGCAGCACACCGGGACAGGGTGAAGCTTTCTTT. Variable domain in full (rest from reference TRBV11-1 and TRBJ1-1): EAEVAQSPRYKITEKSQAVAFWCDPISGHATLYWYRQILGQGPELLVQFQDESVVDDSQLPKDRFSAERLKGVDSTLKIQPAELGDSAMYLCASSTPGQGEAFFGQGTRLTVV.

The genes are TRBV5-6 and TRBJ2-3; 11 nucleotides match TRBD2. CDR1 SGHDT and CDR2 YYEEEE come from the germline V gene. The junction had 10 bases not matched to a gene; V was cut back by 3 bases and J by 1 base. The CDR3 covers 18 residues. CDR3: CASSWDRRLAGRTDTQYF. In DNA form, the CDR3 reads TGTGCCAGCAGCTGGGATCGAAGACTAGCGGGACGCACAGATACGCAGTATTTT.